Listed here are 10 T cell receptor beta chains from one sample, sequenced in a study of Graves' ophthalmopathy and Graves' hyperthyroidism. The sequenced template was RNA, covering the TCR beta CDR3 region. An initial RT-PCR round employing HTBI primers preceded a second-round multiplex PCR. TCRdb re-called the multiplex PCR reads with MiXCR, one entry per CDR3 protein. This sample carries 200,000 to 250,000 distinct CDR3 sequences, 20% to 25% of them seen once, and the ten largest clones take roughly 44%. The sample was peripheral blood. The receptors stem from a woman aged 45-65 years with Graves' ophthalmopathy.

The table lists this clonotype with many counts. The chain employs TRBV5-1 and TRBJ2-5, with D hard to call. CDR1 and CDR2 from the germline V gene are SGHRS and YFSETQ. This CDR3 has 13 amino acids. Trimming removed 7 bases from V and 5 bases from J, with 15 bases in between. As DNA, the CDR3 is TGCGCCAGCGGCTACGGTAGCTGGGAGACCCAGTACTTC. Protein product: CASGYGSWETQYF.

Ten or more counts support this clonotype. The genes are TRBV7-2 and TRBJ2-5; TRBD1 matches 8 bases. This CDR3 is 13 amino acids long. Germline V gene data show CDR1 as SGHTA and CDR2 as FQGNSA. V gave up 5 bases and J gave up 6 bases; unmatched junction bases: 5. For the CDR3, the DNA is TGTGCCAGCAGCGCAGGGGGCTTGAAGACCCAGTACTTC. Protein: CASSAGGLKTQYF.

On this clonotype: This could be a read error, since a much larger clone is one nucleotide away. This chain joins TRBV20-1 and TRBJ1-2; D might be TRBD1 (6 bases). Germline CDR1 DFQATT, CDR2 SNEGSKA (reference sequence). The germline V and J ends were trimmed by 4 bases and 6 bases, with 21 bases remaining between them. The CDR3 sequence is 15 residues long. The CDR3 DNA reads TGCAGTGCTAAGGCAATTTCCGGGACAACGGATGGCTACACCTTC. This sequence encodes CSAKAISGTTDGYTF.

This clonotype has a count of ten or more. This chain connects TRBV6-5 to TRBJ2-5; a possible D gene is TRBD2 (5 bases). This CDR3 region has 16 residues. In germline, CDR1 is MNHEY, CDR2 SVGAGI. Trimming took 0 bases from V and 0 from J, leaving 11 bases between them. As DNA, the CDR3 is TGTGCCAGCAGTTACTCGGGAAGCGGTTACCAAGAGACCCAGTACTTC. Translating it yields CASSYSGSGYQETQYF.

With regard to this clonotype: This clone may be a read error of a much larger clone one base away. The chain joins TRBV3-1 to TRBJ2-5; no clear D gene. The end of the DNA is better explained by TRBJ2-1, so the J call may be wrong. In germline, CDR1 is LGHDT, CDR2 YNNKEL (reference sequence). The CDR3 contains 13 residues. The CDR3 loop reads CASSLDNQETQFF. Here the CDR3 DNA reads TGTGCCAGCAGCCTAGACAACCAAGAGACCCAGTTCTTC.

This clonotype was detected ten times or more. The rearrangement links TRBV10-3 to TRBJ1-1, with 7 bases fitting TRBD1. The CDR3 spans 13 residues. Unmatched junction bases numbered 3, after V lost 3 bases and J lost 5 bases. CDR1 ENHRY and CDR2 SYGVKD come from the germline V gene. This chain's CDR3 is CAISDPDRTEAFF. For the CDR3, the DNA is TGTGCCATCAGTGACCCGGACAGGACTGAAGCTTTCTTT.

The V gene is TRBV20-1, the J gene TRBJ1-6, with D possibly TRBD1 on 5 matching bases. V lost 6 bases to trimming and J lost 9 bases, with 18 bases between them. The CDR3 runs to 14 residues. Germline V gene lookup returns CDR1 DFQATT and CDR2 SNEGSKA (reference sequence). Here the CDR3 reads CSANPGPDSSPLHF. DNA of the CDR3: TGCAGTGCAAACCCGGGACCGGATAGTTCACCCCTCCACTTT.

This clonotype was picked up a small number of times. V is TRBV20-1 and J is TRBJ1-3; 8 bases match TRBD1. Germline CDR1 and CDR2: DFQATT and SNEGSKA (reference sequence). The CDR3 is made up of 14 amino acids. V trimming: 3 bases; J trimming: 3 bases; junction bases outside the gene matches: 4. The CDR3 spells CSASLDRGGNTIYF. CDR3 DNA: TGCAGTGCTAGTCTTGACAGGGGTGGAAACACCATATATTTT.

This clonotype has at least ten counts. The gene calls are TRBV12-3 or TRBV12-4 and TRBJ1-1; D not certain. Trimming pared 3 bases from V and 3 bases from J, leaving 8 bases between. The CDR3 consists of 13 residues. CDR3 DNA sequence: TGTGCCAGCAGTTTGGTTAGGTACACTGAAGCTTTCTTT. Amino acids: CASSLVRYTEAFF.

The V gene is TRBV5-1, the J gene TRBJ2-7; D unclear. V lost 2 bases and J 1 base, leaving 7 bases between the germline ends. This CDR3 is built from 13 residues. Germline CDR1 reads SGHRS; CDR2 reads YFSETQ. CDR3 loop: CASSFGYSYEQYF. The CDR3 bases are TGCGCCAGCAGCTTTGGGTATTCCTACGAGCAGTACTTC. Complete variable domain (other parts from reference TRBV5-1 and TRBJ2-7): KAGVTQTPRYLIKTRGQQVTLSCSPISGHRSVSWYQQTPGQGLQFLFEYFSETQRNKGNFPGRFSGRQFSNSRSEMNVSTLELGDSALYLCASSFGYSYEQYFGPGTRLTVT.